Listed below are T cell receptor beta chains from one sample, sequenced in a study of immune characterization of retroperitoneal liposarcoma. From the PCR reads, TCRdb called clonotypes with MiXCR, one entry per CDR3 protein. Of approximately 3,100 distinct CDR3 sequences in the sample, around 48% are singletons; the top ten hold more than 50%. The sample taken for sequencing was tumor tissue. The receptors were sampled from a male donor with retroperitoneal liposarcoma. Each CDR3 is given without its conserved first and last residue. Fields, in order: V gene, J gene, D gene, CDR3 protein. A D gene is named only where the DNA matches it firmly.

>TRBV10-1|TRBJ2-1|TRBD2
ASSLSSGRGGNEQF
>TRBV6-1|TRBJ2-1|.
ASSPTTDSGEQF
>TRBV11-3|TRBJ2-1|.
ASSLDLVGL
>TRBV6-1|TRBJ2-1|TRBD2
ASNLAGAGDEQF
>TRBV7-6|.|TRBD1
ASSLHWDSSYEQY
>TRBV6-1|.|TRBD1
ASSTAGTGYSHEQY
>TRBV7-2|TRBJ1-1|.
ASSLGSVEAF
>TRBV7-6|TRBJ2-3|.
ASSFYSSTDTQY
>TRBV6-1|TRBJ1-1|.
ASTEARGRSPF
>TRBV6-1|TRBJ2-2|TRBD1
ASRSQGDAGELF
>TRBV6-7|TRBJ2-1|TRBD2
ASIRAGVNEQF
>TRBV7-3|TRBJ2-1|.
ASSLAQAPNEQF
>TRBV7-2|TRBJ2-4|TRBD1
ASSLVDRGVKNIQY
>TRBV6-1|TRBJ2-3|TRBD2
ASSWGLAGSHDTQY
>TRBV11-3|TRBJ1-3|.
ASSLDHTGNTIY
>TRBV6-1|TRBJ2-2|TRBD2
ASIRLAGGGGELF
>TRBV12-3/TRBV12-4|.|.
ASSRGTGSYEQY
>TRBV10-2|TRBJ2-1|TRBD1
ASMRRDSSYNEQF
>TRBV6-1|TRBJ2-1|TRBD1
ASSYRDRRQKLISYNEQF
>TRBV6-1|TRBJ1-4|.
ASSALSPGTNEKLF
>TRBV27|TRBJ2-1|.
ASQNSRGSTYNEQF
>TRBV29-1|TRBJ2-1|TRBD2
SVRGLAGGRFIQQQF
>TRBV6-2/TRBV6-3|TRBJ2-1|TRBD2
ASNLLAGDLNEQF
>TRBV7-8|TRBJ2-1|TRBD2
ASSTSGRGETQF
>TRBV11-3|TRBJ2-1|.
ASSLSRNQVNEQF
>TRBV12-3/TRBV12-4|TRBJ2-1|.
ASSETPNSYNEQF
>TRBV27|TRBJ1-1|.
ASSFPPLARTTEAF
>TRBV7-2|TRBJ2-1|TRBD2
ASTTRGLANYEQF
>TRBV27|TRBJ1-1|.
ASSLGGRVTEAF
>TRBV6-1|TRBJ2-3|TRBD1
ASSEATGAADTQY
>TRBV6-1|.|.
ASSEEYRLTAGGMTQY
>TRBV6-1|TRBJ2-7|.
ASSEQDLVGEQY
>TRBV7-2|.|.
ASSLDRQRVFEQY
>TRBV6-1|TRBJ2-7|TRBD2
ASRRGVAGVISGSYEQY
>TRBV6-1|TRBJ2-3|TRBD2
ASSYQAGVPQY
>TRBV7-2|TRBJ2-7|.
ASSLVSVYYEQY
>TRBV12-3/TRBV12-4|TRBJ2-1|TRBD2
ASRAGLAGGNEQF
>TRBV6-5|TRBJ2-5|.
ASHPGLQYQETQY
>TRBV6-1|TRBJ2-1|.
ASREREWLDSSYNEQF
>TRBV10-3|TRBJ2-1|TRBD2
AISDGTSLGEQF
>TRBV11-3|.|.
ASSDLSYEQY
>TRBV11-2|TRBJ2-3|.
ASSLPTDTQY
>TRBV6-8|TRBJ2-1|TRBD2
ASSRLGTSGHNEQF
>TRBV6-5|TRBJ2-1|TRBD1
ASSPGQGNEQF
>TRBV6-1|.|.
ASSRQWDEQY
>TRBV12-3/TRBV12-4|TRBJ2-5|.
ASSRGTMYQETQY
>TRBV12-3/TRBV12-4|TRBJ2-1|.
ASSRGTGSYEQF
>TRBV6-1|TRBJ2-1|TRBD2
ASSSTLAGGRRETQF
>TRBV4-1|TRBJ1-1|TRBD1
ASSQQDREAEAF
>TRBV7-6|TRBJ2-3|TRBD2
ASSLDGGTDTQY
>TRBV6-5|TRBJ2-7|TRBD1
ASSRGQAYEQY